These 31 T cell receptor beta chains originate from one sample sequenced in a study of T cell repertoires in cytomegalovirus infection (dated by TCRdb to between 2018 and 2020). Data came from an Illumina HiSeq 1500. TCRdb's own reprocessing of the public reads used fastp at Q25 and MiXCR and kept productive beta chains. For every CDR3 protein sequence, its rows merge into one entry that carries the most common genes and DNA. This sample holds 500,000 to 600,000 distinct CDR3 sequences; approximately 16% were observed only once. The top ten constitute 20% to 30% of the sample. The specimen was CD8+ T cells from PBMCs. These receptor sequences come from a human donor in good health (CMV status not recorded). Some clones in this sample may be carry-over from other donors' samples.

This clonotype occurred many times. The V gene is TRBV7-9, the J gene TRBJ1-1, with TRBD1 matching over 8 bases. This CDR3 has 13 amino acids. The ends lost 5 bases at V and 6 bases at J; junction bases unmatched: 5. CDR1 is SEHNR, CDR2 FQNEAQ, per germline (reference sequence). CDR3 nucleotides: TGTGCCAGCAGCCCACGGGGACAGGCTGAAGCTTTCTTT. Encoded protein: CASSPRGQAEAFF.

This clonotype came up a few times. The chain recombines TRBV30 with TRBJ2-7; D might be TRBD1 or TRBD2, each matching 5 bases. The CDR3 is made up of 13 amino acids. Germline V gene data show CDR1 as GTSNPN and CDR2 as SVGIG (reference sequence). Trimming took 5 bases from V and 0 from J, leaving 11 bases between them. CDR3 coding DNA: TGTGCCTGGTCCGGGACGGCCTCCTACGAGCAGTACTTC. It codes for CAWSGTASYEQYF.

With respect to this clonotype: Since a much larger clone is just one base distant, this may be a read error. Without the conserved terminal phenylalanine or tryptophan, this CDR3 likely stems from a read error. The DNA for the CDR3 is TGTGCCAGCAGCTCACCAGCGGCAGGGAACTATGGCTACACCTTA. Its translation: CASSSPAAGNYGYTL. This chain links TRBV7-3 with TRBJ1-2; possibly TRBD1 for D (5 bases). This CDR3 spans 15 amino acids. V lost 4 bases and J 2 bases, leaving 14 bases between the germline ends. CDR1 and CDR2 (germline): SGHTA, FQGTGA.

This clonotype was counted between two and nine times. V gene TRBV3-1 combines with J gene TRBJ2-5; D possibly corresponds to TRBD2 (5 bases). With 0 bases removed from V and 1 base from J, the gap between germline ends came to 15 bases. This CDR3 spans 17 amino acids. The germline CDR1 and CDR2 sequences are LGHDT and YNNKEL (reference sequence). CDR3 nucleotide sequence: TGTGCCAGCAGCCAAGATCCCCCCTGGCGGGTCCAAGAGACCCAGTACTTC. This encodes CASSQDPPWRVQETQYF.

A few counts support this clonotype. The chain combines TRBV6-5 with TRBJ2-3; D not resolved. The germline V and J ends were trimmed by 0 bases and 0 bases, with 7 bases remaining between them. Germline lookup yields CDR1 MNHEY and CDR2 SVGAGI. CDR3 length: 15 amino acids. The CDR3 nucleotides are TGTGCCAGCAGTTACTCGTTTAGGAGCACAGATACGCAGTATTTT. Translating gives CASSYSFRSTDTQYF.

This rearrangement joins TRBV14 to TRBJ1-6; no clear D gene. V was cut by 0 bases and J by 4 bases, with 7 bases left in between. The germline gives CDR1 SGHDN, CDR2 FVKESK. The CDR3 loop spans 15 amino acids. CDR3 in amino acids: CASSQDLEYNSPLHF. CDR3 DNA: TGTGCCAGCAGCCAAGATCTGGAGTATAATTCACCCCTCCACTTT. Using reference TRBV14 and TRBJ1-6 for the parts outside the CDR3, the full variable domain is EAGVTQFPSHSVIEKGQTVTLRCDPISGHDNLYWYRRVMGKEIKFLLHFVKESKQDESGMPNNRFLAERTGGTYSTLKVQPAELEDSGVYFCASSQDLEYNSPLHFGNGTRLTVT.

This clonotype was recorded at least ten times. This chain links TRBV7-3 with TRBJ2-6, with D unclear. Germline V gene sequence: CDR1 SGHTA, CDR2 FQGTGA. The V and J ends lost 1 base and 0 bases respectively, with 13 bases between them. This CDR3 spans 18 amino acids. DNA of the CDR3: TGTGCCAGCAGCTTAAGCGGCAGGACGCGCTCTGGGGCCAACGTCCTGACTTTC. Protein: CASSLSGRTRSGANVLTF.

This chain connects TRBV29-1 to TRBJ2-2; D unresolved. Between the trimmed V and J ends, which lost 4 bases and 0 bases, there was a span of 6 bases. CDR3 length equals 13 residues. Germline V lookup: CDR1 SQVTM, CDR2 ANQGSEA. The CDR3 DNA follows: TGCAGCGTTGTTTCCGCGAACACCGGGGAGCTGTTTTTT. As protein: CSVVSANTGELFF.

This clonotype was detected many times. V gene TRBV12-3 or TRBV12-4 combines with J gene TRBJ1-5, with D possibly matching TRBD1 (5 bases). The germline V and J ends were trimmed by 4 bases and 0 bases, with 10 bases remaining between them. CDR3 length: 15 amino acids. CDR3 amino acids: CASSSGTDSNQPQHF. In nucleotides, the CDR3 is TGTGCCAGCAGTTCCGGGACGGATAGCAATCAGCCCCAGCATTTT.

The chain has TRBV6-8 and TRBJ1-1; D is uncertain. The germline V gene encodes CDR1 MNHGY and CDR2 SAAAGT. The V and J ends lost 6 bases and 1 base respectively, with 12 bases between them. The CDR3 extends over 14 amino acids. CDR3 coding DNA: TGTGCCAGCAGCTCTTACGGGTCGAACACTGAAGCTTTCTTT. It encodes CASSSYGSNTEAFF.

In DNA form, the CDR3 reads TGTGCCAGCAGCTTGGCCAGCGGGGGTTGTGAGCAGTTCTTC. It specifies CASSLASGGCEQFF. The genes are TRBV5-5 and TRBJ2-1, with 8 bases lining up with TRBD2. Germline assignment: CDR1 SGHKS and CDR2 YYEKEE (reference sequence). V lost 0 bases, J lost 9 bases, and 5 bases stayed unmatched. The CDR3 runs 14 residues.

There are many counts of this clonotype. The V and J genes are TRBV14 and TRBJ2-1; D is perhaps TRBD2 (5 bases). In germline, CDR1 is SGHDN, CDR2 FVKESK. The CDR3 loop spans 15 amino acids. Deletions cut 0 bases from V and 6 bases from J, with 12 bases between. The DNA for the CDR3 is TGTGCCAGCAGCCAAGACTGGGAGCTAGGCAATGAGCAGTTCTTC. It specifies CASSQDWELGNEQFF.

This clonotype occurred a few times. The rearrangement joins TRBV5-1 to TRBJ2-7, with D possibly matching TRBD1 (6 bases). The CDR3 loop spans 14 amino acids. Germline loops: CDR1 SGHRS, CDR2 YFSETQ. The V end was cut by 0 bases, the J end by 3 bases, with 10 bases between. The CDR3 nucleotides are TGCGCCAGCAGCTTGGACAGGGCTAACTACGAGCAGTACTTC. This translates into CASSLDRANYEQYF.

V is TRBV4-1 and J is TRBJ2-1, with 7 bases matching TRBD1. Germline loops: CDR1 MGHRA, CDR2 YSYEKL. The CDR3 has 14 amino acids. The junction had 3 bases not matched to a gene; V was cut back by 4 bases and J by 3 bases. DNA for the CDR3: TGCGCCAGCAGCCTCGGACAGGACTACAATGAGCAGTTCTTC. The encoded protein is CASSLGQDYNEQFF.

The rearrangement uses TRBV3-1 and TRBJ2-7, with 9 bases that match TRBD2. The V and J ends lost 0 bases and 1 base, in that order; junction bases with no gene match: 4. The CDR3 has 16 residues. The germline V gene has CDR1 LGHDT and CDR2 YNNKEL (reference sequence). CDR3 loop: CASSQENLAGSYEQYF. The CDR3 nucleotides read TGTGCCAGCAGCCAAGAAAACCTAGCGGGGTCCTACGAGCAGTACTTC.

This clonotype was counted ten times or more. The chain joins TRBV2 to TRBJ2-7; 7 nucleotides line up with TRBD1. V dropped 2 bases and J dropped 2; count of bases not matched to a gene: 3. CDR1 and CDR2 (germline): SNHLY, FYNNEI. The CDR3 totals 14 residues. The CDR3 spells CASSELGTAYEQYF. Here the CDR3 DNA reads TGTGCCAGCAGTGAACTCGGGACAGCCTACGAGCAGTACTTC.

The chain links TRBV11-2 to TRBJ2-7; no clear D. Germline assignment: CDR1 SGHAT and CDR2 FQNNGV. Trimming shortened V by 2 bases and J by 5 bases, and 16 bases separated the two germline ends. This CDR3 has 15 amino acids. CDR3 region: CASSLPRFAGDEQYF. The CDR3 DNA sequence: TGTGCCAGCAGCTTACCCCGTTTTGCAGGCGACGAGCAGTACTTC.

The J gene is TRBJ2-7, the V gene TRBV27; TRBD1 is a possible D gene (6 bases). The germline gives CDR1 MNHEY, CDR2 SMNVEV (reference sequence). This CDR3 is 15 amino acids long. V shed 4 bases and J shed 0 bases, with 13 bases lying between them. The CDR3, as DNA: TGTGCCAGCAGTTCTAACAGGGCGAGCTCCTACGAGCAGTACTTC. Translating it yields CASSSNRASSYEQYF.

The CDR3: CASSVRGQGLNQPQHF. The CDR3 nucleotides are TGTGCCAGCAGCGTCCGCGGACAGGGTCTCAATCAGCCCCAGCATTTT. V is TRBV5-5 and J is TRBJ1-5; TRBD1 agrees at 8 bases. Germline V CDR1 and CDR2: SGHKS, YYEKEE (reference sequence). The CDR3 is 16 residues long. Losses at the gene ends were 4 bases for V and 3 bases for J; bases not matched to a gene: 9.

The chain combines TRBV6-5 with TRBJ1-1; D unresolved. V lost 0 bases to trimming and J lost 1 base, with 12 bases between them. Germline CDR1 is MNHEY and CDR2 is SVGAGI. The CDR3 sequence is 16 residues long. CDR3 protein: CASSYSVRSTNTEAFF. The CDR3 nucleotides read TGTGCCAGCAGTTACTCAGTTCGGTCAACGAACACTGAAGCTTTCTTT.

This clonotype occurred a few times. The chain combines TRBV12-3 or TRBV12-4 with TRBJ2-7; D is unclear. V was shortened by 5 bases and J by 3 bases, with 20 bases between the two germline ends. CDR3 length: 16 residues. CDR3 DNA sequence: TGTGCCAGCAGTCCGGTGAGGCGGCCGAAAAGCTACGAGCAGTACTTC. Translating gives CASSPVRRPKSYEQYF.

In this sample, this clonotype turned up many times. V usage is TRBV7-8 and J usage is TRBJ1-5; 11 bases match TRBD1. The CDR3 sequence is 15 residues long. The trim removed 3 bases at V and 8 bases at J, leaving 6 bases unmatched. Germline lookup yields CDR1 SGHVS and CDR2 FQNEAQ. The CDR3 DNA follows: TGTGCCAGCAGCTTGGGGACAGGGGGACCCGAGCCCCAGCATTTT. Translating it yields CASSLGTGGPEPQHF.

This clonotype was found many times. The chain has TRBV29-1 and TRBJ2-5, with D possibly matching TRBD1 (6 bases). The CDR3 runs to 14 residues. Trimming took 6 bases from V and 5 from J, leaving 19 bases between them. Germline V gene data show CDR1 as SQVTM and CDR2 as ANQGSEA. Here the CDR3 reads CSVRGQLARETQYF. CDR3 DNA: TGCAGCGTCCGTGGACAGTTGGCGAGGGAGACCCAGTACTTC.

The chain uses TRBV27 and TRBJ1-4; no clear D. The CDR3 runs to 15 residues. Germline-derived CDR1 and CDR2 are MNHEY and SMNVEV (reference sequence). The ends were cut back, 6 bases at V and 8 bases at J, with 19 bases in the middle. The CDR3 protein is CASSPFADTGEKLFF. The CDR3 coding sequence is TGTGCCAGCAGCCCTTTCGCAGACACCGGCGAAAAACTGTTTTTT. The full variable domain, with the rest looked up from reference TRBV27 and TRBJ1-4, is EAQVTQNPRYLITVTGKKLTVTCSQNMNHEYMSWYRQDPGLGLRQIYYSMNVEVTDKGDVPEGYKVSRKEKRNFPLILESPSPNQTSLYFCASSPFADTGEKLFFGSGTQLSVL.

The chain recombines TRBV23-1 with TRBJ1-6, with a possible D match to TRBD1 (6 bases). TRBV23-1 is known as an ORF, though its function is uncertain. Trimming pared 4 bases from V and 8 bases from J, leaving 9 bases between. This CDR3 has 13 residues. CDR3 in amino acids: CASSPQGDSPLHF. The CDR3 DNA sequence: TGCGCCAGCAGTCCACAGGGAGATTCACCCCTCCACTTT.

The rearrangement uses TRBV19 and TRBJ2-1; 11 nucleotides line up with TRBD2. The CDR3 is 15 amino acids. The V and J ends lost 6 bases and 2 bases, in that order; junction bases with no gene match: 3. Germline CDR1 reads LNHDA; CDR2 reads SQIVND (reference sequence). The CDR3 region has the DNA TGTGCCAGTAGGACTAGCGGGAACCCCTACAATGAGCAGTTCTTC. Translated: CASRTSGNPYNEQFF.

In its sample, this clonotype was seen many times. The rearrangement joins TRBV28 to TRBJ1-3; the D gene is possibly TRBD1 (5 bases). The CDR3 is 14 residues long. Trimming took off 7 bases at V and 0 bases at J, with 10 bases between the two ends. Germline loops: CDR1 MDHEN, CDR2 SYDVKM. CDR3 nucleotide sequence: TGTGCCAGCAATTGGGGGACCTCTGGAAACACCATATATTTT. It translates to CASNWGTSGNTIYF.

The CDR3 coding sequence is TGCAGCGTTGAAGAGGGCCGGGACAACACCGGGGAGCTGTTTTTT. The encoded protein is CSVEEGRDNTGELFF. The chain is built from TRBV29-1 and TRBJ2-2, with D perhaps matching TRBD1 or TRBD2 (5 bases each). This CDR3 has 15 amino acids. Trimming removed 0 bases from V and 2 bases from J, with 10 bases in between. CDR1 is SQVTM, CDR2 ANQGSEA, per germline.

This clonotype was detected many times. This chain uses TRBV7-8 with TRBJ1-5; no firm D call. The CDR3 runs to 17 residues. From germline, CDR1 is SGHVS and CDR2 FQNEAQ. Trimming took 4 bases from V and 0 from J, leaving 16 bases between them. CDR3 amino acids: CASSSGAALYSNQPQHF. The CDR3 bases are TGTGCCAGCAGCTCCGGCGCGGCTCTGTATAGCAATCAGCCCCAGCATTTT.

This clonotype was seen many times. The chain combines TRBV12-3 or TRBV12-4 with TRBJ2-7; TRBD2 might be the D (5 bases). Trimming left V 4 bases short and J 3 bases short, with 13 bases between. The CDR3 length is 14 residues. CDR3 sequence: CASSYSSSLYEQYF. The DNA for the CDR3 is TGTGCCAGCAGTTATTCTAGCAGCCTCTACGAGCAGTACTTC.

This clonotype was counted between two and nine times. As DNA, the CDR3 is TGTGCCAGCAGCTTCCTTAAGACAGGGGGCGATTATGGCTACACCTTC. Its protein product is CASSFLKTGGDYGYTF. J is TRBJ1-2 and V is TRBV11-2; TRBD1 agrees at 10 bases. CDR3 length: 16 residues. With 3 bases clipped from V and 5 bases from J, the junction kept 9 bases outside the gene matches. Germline V gives CDR1 SGHAT, CDR2 FQNNGV.